Sequencing of this T cell receptor beta chain was carried out in a study of beta chain features in type 1 diabetes. Study-wide findings and caveats: There was a possibility that cDNA sequencing over-represented cells with high TCR expression.

What was sequenced were expressed TCRB transcripts, since all of the isolated RNA had been reverse transcribed. The assay was immunoSEQ multiplex PCR, and TCRdb's table has in-frame clones only and misses some. The sample carries roughly 450,000 clones, approximately 15% recorded once. This clone has just a few counts. Its matching antigen is unknown. Sequenced: naive CD4+ T cells from blood. This receptor was obtained from a man aged 25-45 years in good health.

The CDR3 DNA reads TGTGCCAGCAGCCCCGCACCCCACCGGGTGGGAATGGAGCAGTTCTTC. It is translated as CASSPAPHRVGMEQFF. V gene TRBV9 combines with J gene TRBJ2-1, with D unresolved. This CDR3 region has 16 residues. Trimming took off 4 bases at V and 10 bases at J, with 24 bases between the two ends. CDR1 and CDR2 (germline): SGDLS, YYNGEE.